The 24 T cell receptor beta chains below all came from one sample that was sequenced in a study of T cells of healthy individuals (dated by TCRdb to between 2017 and 2018). Library method: 5' RACE. For sequencing, an Illumina MiSeq was employed. TCRdb reprocessed the public reads (quality trimming at Q25 with fastp, clone calling with MiXCR) and kept in-frame beta chains. For every CDR3 protein sequence, its rows merge into one entry that carries the most common genes and DNA. The table for this sample lists about 53,000 distinct CDR3 sequences; around 15% of them were counted only once. The top ten constitute about 16% of the sample. The receptor set was obtained from a human donor in good health.

This clonotype was counted only a few times. The chain links TRBV28 to TRBJ1-5; D not resolved. In germline, CDR1 is MDHEN, CDR2 SYDVKM. CDR3 length equals 16 residues. V lost 2 bases and J 0 bases, leaving 11 bases between the germline ends. The CDR3 reads CASSLVAGNSNQPQHF. In DNA, the CDR3 is TGTGCCAGCAGTTTAGTTGCGGGCAATAGCAATCAGCCCCAGCATTTT.

This clonotype was picked up many times. For the CDR3, the DNA is TGCAGCGTTGAACAGGGCAGCGGAGAGCAGTACTTC. It encodes CSVEQGSGEQYF. The genes are TRBV29-1 and TRBJ2-7; perhaps D is TRBD1 or TRBD2 (5 bases each). The V gene's germline CDR1 is SQVTM and CDR2 ANQGSEA. V lost 2 bases and J 7 bases, leaving 12 bases between the germline ends. The CDR3 length is 12 residues.

V usage is TRBV19 and J usage is TRBJ1-4; no firm D call. Trimming took off 8 bases at V and 3 bases at J, with 10 bases between the two ends. This CDR3 is 13 amino acids long. The germline CDR1 and CDR2 sequences are LNHDA and SQIVND (reference sequence). The CDR3 spells CASRSPSNEKLFF. CDR3 sequence (DNA): TGTGCCAGTCGTTCCCCTTCTAATGAAAAACTGTTTTTT.

Many counts were recorded for this clonotype. This chain links TRBV12-3 or TRBV12-4 with TRBJ2-5, with D perhaps TRBD1 or TRBD2 (5 bases each). The CDR3 has 15 amino acids. The V gene lost 3 bases and the J gene lost 2 bases, with 13 bases spanning the gap. The CDR3 is CASSLVGEMQETQYF. The CDR3 DNA follows: TGTGCCAGCAGTTTGGTAGGGGAGATGCAAGAGACCCAGTACTTC.

The CDR3 region has the DNA TGCGCCAGCAGCCAAGATAGAGACGGCAAAGAGACCCAGTACTTC. This sequence encodes CASSQDRDGKETQYF. V and J are TRBV4-1 and TRBJ2-5; D is unclear. This CDR3 comprises 15 residues. Trimming took 0 bases from V and 3 from J, leaving 11 bases between them. Looked up from germline, CDR1 is MGHRA and CDR2 is YSYEKL.

The rearrangement links TRBV5-1 to TRBJ2-7, with D possibly called TRBD1 or TRBD2 (5 bases each). The V end was cut by 4 bases, the J end by 6 bases, with 17 bases between. CDR1 and CDR2 (germline): SGHRS, YFSETQ. The CDR3 is 14 amino acids. The DNA for the CDR3 is TGCGCCAGCAGCGCTTCGGGGCCGAGCGGCGAGCAGTACTTC. Translated: CASSASGPSGEQYF.

This clonotype came up many times. The gene calls are TRBV4-1 and TRBJ1-1; D is unresolved. The CDR3 is made up of 13 amino acids. Trimming left V 1 base short and J 8 bases short, with 11 bases between. Looked up from germline, CDR1 is MGHRA and CDR2 is YSYEKL. CDR3 bases: TGCGCCAGCAGCCAAGTAGGAAGGAGGGAAGCTTTCTTT. This sequence encodes CASSQVGRREAFF.

The chain has TRBV6-5 and TRBJ1-3; TRBD1 aligns across 10 bases. Germline V gene data show CDR1 as MNHEY and CDR2 as SVGAGI. The V and J ends lost 2 bases and 0 bases, in that order; junction bases with no gene match: 10. The CDR3 covers 19 residues. The CDR3 nucleotides read TGTGCCAGCAGTTACAAGGGACAGGGGTTTCGTTACTCTGGAAACACCATATATTTT. Translated: CASSYKGQGFRYSGNTIYF.

V and J are TRBV24-1 and TRBJ1-4, with TRBD1 identical over 9 bases. This CDR3 spans 15 amino acids. With V trimmed by 4 bases and J by 5 bases, 4 bases remained unmatched. Germline-derived CDR1 and CDR2 are KGHDR and SFDVKD. CDR3 sequence reads: CATSESTGGNEKLFF. The DNA of the CDR3 is TGTGCCACCAGTGAGTCGACAGGGGGAAATGAAAAACTGTTTTTT.

V is TRBV2 and J is TRBJ2-2; tentative D call: TRBD1 (6 bases). The V end was cut by 7 bases, the J end by 5 bases, with 11 bases between. The CDR3 is made up of 13 amino acids. Germline V gene data show CDR1 as SNHLY and CDR2 as FYNNEI. CDR3 in DNA: TGTGCCAGCAAAAGACAGGCAACCGGGGAGCTGTTTTTT. Translation: CASKRQATGELFF.

This clonotype appeared a few times. The chain joins TRBV6-1 to TRBJ1-3, with D perhaps TRBD1 (6 bases). The germline gives CDR1 MNHNS, CDR2 SASEGT. Trimming shortened V by 8 bases and J by 0 bases, and 11 bases separated the two germline ends. The CDR3 has 14 residues. The CDR3 sequence: CASLKGGSGNTIYF. For the CDR3, the DNA is TGTGCCAGCCTTAAAGGGGGCTCTGGAAACACCATATATTTT.

This clonotype appeared a few times. The V and J genes are TRBV7-9 and TRBJ1-2, with 8 bases lining up with TRBD1. J gave up 7 bases and V 6 bases, and 10 bases lay outside the gene matches. The V gene's germline CDR1 is SEHNR and CDR2 FQNEAQ (reference sequence). There are 14 residues in the CDR3. In nucleotides, the CDR3 is TGTGCCAGCAGTTCCGGGACAGGTTGGGTTGGCTACACCTTC. It yields the protein CASSSGTGWVGYTF. The full variable domain, its missing parts supplied by reference TRBV7-9 and TRBJ1-2, is DTGVSQNPRHKITKRGQNVTFRCDPISEHNRLYWYRQTLGQGPEFLTYFQNEAQLEKSRLLSDRFSAERPKGSFSTLEIQRTEQGDSAMYLCASSSGTGWVGYTFGSGTRLTVV.

This clonotype was detected ten times or more. The chain combines TRBV29-1 with TRBJ2-7; 7 bases are a match to TRBD1. The CDR3 runs 13 residues. Germline CDR1 and CDR2: SQVTM and ANQGSEA. The V and J ends lost 6 bases and 0 bases, in that order; junction bases with no gene match: 5. The CDR3 sequence: CSVVGQDSYEQYF. The CDR3 coding sequence is TGCAGCGTAGTCGGACAGGACTCCTACGAGCAGTACTTC.

J is TRBJ2-6 and V is TRBV12-3 or TRBV12-4; TRBD1 agrees at 8 bases. After removal of 1 base from V and 0 bases from J, the junction contained 2 bases not matched to a gene. The CDR3 totals 17 residues. In DNA, the CDR3 is TGTGCCAGCAGTTTAGGGGACAGGATCTCTGGGGCCAACGTCCTGACTTTC. It translates to CASSLGDRISGANVLTF.

This clonotype was observed at least ten times. CDR3 DNA sequence: TGTGCCAGCGGTTACCTAGCGGGAAACTACGAGCAGTACTTC. Residues: CASGYLAGNYEQYF. The chain couples TRBV12-3 or TRBV12-4 to TRBJ2-7, with 9 bases that match TRBD2. The J segment lost 3 bases and the V segment lost 8 bases, leaving 8 bases of the junction unmatched. The CDR3 has 14 residues.

Note on this clonotype: A much larger clone differs from this one at a single base, so this may be a read error. The genes are TRBV21-1 and TRBJ2-5; the table's D call, TRBD1, has no DNA check behind it. TRBV21-1 is flagged as a pseudogene. The CDR3 totals 18 residues. In DNA, the CDR3 is TGTGCCAGCAGCCCGGCGAGACAGCTGGGTGCTCCGGAGGAGACCAAGTACTTC. It encodes CASSPARQLGAPEETKYF.

This clonotype has ten or more counts. V gene TRBV29-1 combines with J gene TRBJ2-5, with TRBD2 matching over 11 bases. This CDR3 is 15 amino acids long. Germline V lookup: CDR1 SQVTM, CDR2 ANQGSEA. Trimming removed 5 bases from V and 0 bases from J; junction bases left unmatched: 5. CDR3 amino acids: CSVNPLAGDQETQYF. In DNA form, the CDR3 reads TGCAGCGTTAATCCACTAGCGGGGGACCAAGAGACCCAGTACTTC.

J is TRBJ1-2 and V is TRBV2; D is unresolved. CDR1 and CDR2 (germline): SNHLY, FYNNEI. CDR3 length: 14 amino acids. Trimming shortened V by 0 bases and J by 4 bases, and 9 bases separated the two germline ends. The CDR3: CASSEAETTYGYTF. The CDR3 bases are TGTGCCAGCAGTGAAGCAGAGACAACCTATGGCTACACCTTC. Filled out from reference TRBV2 and TRBJ1-2, the complete variable domain reads EPEVTQTPSHQVTQMGQEVILRCVPISNHLYFYWYRQILGQKVEFLVSFYNNEISEKSEIFDDQFSVERPDGSNFTLKIRSTKLEDSAMYFCASSEAETTYGYTFGSGTRLTVV.

In this sample, this clonotype turned up many times. J is TRBJ2-7 and V is TRBV6-2 or TRBV6-3; TRBD2 agrees at 10 bases. The trim removed 1 base at V and 3 bases at J, leaving 3 bases unmatched. CDR1 is MNHEY, CDR2 SVGEGT, per germline. This CDR3 has 15 amino acids. CDR3 nucleotides: TGTGCCAGCAGTTACTTGGCTAGCGGGAGCTACGAGCAGTACTTC. Translation gives CASSYLASGSYEQYF.

This clonotype was observed a few times. The CDR3 DNA sequence: TGTGCCAGTACTACGGTGGGTAACAATCAGCCCCAGCATTTT. This sequence encodes CASTTVGNNQPQHF. The chain is built from TRBV19 and TRBJ1-5, with D uncertain. CDR3 length equals 14 residues. Deletions cut 7 bases from V and 3 bases from J, with 13 bases between. The germline gives CDR1 LNHDA, CDR2 SQIVND (reference sequence).

This sequence joins TRBV4-1 and TRBJ1-4; 7 nucleotides match TRBD1. Trimming removed 0 bases from V and 7 bases from J; junction bases left unmatched: 5. Per the germline V gene, CDR1 is MGHRA and CDR2 is YSYEKL. There are 15 residues in the CDR3. Here the CDR3 reads CASSQDQGVGEKLFF. CDR3 nucleotide sequence: TGCGCCAGCAGCCAAGACCAGGGGGTGGGTGAAAAACTGTTTTTT.

The rearrangement uses TRBV6-1 and TRBJ2-7; the D gene is possibly TRBD1 (5 bases). Germline assignment: CDR1 MNHNS and CDR2 SASEGT. The V gene lost 6 bases and the J gene lost 5 bases, with 20 bases spanning the gap. CDR3 length: 15 residues. CDR3 sequence reads: CASRIRTARAHEQYF. For the CDR3, the DNA is TGTGCCAGCAGAATCCGGACGGCCAGGGCCCACGAGCAGTACTTC.

The table lists this clonotype with a few counts. The chain joins TRBV18 to TRBJ2-1; D might be TRBD2 (6 bases). This CDR3 has 18 residues. Germline loops: CDR1 KGHSH, CDR2 LQKENI. Trimming cost V 2 bases and J 9 bases, with 26 bases left between them. The CDR3 nucleotides read TGTGCCAGCTCACCAAGGGACGAGGAGGGGTCGACTTTTAGTGAGCAGTTCTTC. It translates to CASSPRDEEGSTFSEQFF.

The sample holds many counts of this clonotype. This sequence joins TRBV29-1 and TRBJ2-5; perhaps TRBD1 as D (6 bases). V gave up 6 bases and J gave up 3 bases, with 11 bases separating them. From germline, CDR1 is SQVTM and CDR2 ANQGSEA. The length of the CDR3 is 12 residues. CDR3 residues: CSVRTGKETQYF. CDR3 nucleotide sequence: TGCAGCGTCCGAACAGGGAAAGAGACCCAGTACTTC. The whole variable domain, filled in from reference TRBV29-1 and TRBJ2-5, reads SAVISQKPSRDICQRGTSLTIQCQVDSQVTMMFWYRQQPGQSLTLIATANQGSEATYESGFVIDKFPISRPNLTFSTLTVSNMSPEDSSIYLCSVRTGKETQYFGPGTRLLVL.